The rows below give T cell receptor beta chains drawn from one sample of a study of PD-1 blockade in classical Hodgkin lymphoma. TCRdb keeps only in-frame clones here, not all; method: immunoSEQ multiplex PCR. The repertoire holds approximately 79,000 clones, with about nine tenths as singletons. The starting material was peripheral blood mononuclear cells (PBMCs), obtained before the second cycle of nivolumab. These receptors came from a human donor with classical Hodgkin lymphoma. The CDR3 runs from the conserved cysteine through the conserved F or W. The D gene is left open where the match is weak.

CDR3 DNA: TGTGCCAGCACTCCACCGTTTTGGGCCTACGAGCAGTACTTC; CDR3 protein: CASTPPFWAYEQYF; V gene: TRBV28; J gene: TRBJ2-7; D gene: -
CDR3 DNA: TGTGCCAGCAGCAATGAGGGCCCCGGGACAGGAAAAAACATTAGCAATCAGCCCCAGCATTTT; CDR3 protein: CASSNEGPGTGKNISNQPQHF; V gene: TRBV21-1; J gene: TRBJ1-5; D gene: -
CDR3 DNA: TGTGCCAGCAGCTTAGCGAACCCGGGAGGGGCCAACGTCCTGACTTTC; CDR3 protein: CASSLANPGGANVLTF; V gene: TRBV11-1; J gene: TRBJ2-6; D gene: -
CDR3 DNA: TGCGCCAGCAGCTTGGGGACGGGTATCCAAGAGACCCAGTACTTC; CDR3 protein: CASSLGTGIQETQYF; V gene: TRBV5-1; J gene: TRBJ2-5; D gene: -
CDR3 DNA: TGTGCCAGCAGTTTATGGGGAGGGACGACTGAAGCTTTCTTT; CDR3 protein: CASSLWGGTTEAFF; V gene: TRBV28; J gene: TRBJ1-1; D gene: -
CDR3 DNA: TGTGCCAGCAGTTCTAGCGGGGGGTCTCGGTATGAGCAGTTCTTC; CDR3 protein: CASSSSGGSRYEQFF; V gene: TRBV6-5; J gene: TRBJ2-1; D gene: TRBD2
CDR3 DNA: TGTGCCAGCAGCACCGGGGTTAGCAACGAGCAGTACTTC; CDR3 protein: CASSTGVSNEQYF; V gene: TRBV7-3; J gene: TRBJ2-7; D gene: -
CDR3 DNA: TGCGCCAGCAGTATGTCGGCAACGAACACCGGGGAGCTGTTTTTT; CDR3 protein: CASSMSATNTGELFF; V gene: TRBV5-1; J gene: TRBJ2-2; D gene: -
CDR3 DNA: TGTGCCATTGCCGAGGGGGGTGGCAAAAACATTCAGTACTTC; CDR3 protein: CAIAEGGGKNIQYF; V gene: TRBV6-6; J gene: TRBJ2-4; D gene: -
CDR3 DNA: TGTGCCAGCGCTAATGGGCTAAATGAAAAACTGTTTTTT; CDR3 protein: CASANGLNEKLFF; V gene: TRBV6-4; J gene: TRBJ1-4; D gene: -